Below are 24 T cell receptor beta chains sequenced from a single sample in a study of neurological immune-mediated disorders. TCRdb processed the 5' RACE reads anew with MiXCR; each CDR3 protein has one entry. The data show around 49,000 distinct CDR3 sequences, with 13% seen just once and 4.5% to 5.5% held by the top ten. Time point specified: longitudinal time-point 2. Sequenced material: PBMCs. The source of these receptors is a male donor with HTLV-1-associated myelopathy (HAM/TSP).

This clonotype was found many times. The genes are TRBV5-1 and TRBJ2-1; 8 nucleotides line up with TRBD1. The CDR3 spans 15 residues. The germline gives CDR1 SGHRS, CDR2 YFSETQ. J lost 7 bases, V lost 5 bases, and 11 bases had no gene match. The CDR3 DNA reads as TGCGCCAGCAGGGCAGGACAGGGAGGAGTAAATGAGCAGTTCTTC. Protein product: CASRAGQGGVNEQFF.

Points on this clonotype: One base away lies a much larger clone, so this may be a sequencing read error. The J gene is TRBJ2-5, the V gene TRBV20-1, with D tentatively TRBD1 (6 bases). V shed 5 bases and J shed 4 bases, with 14 bases lying between them. This CDR3 is 13 amino acids long. From germline, CDR1 is DFQATT and CDR2 SNEGSKA (reference sequence). The CDR3 DNA is TGCAGTGCTGTAAGACAGGATGGAGAGACCCAGTACTTC. As protein: CSAVRQDGETQYF.

This clonotype was seen repeatedly, ten times or more. The chain carries TRBV7-3 and TRBJ2-5, with D possibly TRBD1 on 6 matching bases. This CDR3 has 16 residues. Germline V CDR1 and CDR2: SGHTA, FQGTGA. V was clipped by 5 bases and J by 2 bases, with 18 bases between them. The CDR3 nucleotides read TGTGCCAGCAGCCTTAGACCCGGGACACTTCAAGAGACCCAGTACTTC. Protein: CASSLRPGTLQETQYF. Together with reference TRBV7-3 and TRBJ2-5, the CDR3 gives the full variable domain: GAGVSQTPSNKVTEKGKYVELRCDPISGHTALYWYRQSLGQGPEFLIYFQGTGAADDSGLPNDRFFAVRPEGSVSTLKIQRTERGDSAVYLCASSLRPGTLQETQYFGPGTRLLVL.

As for this clonotype: A read error may be the cause here, since a much bigger clone is one base away. The rearrangement joins TRBV5-6 to TRBJ1-5; TRBD1 might be the D (5 bases). The length of the CDR3 is 13 residues. Germline loops: CDR1 SGHDT, CDR2 YYEEEE. CDR3 sequence: CANSLRVSQPQHF. CDR3 DNA: TGTGCCAACAGCCTCAGGGTAAGTCAGCCCCAGCATTTT.

This clonotype was detected ten times or more. This chain joins TRBV7-6 and TRBJ1-3; D remains ambiguous. CDR3 length: 13 residues. Between the trimmed V and J ends, which lost 5 bases and 1 base, there was a span of 6 bases. CDR1 SGHVS and CDR2 FNYEAQ come from the germline V gene. The CDR3 sequence: CASSIPSGNTIYF. The DNA of the CDR3 is TGTGCCAGCAGCATACCGTCTGGAAACACCATATATTTT.

Many counts were recorded for this clonotype. The gene calls are TRBV5-6 and TRBJ1-5; D unresolved. Trimming shortened V by 0 bases and J by 10 bases, and 11 bases separated the two germline ends. The CDR3 runs to 13 residues. In germline, CDR1 is SGHDT, CDR2 YYEEEE. CDR3 coding DNA: TGTGCCAGCAGCTTGGGCAGTAGCAGCCCCCAGCATTTT. Protein sequence: CASSLGSSSPQHF.

In this sample, this clonotype turned up many times. V is TRBV9 and J is TRBJ1-6; D gene ambiguous. V lost 5 bases, J lost 6 bases, and 12 bases lay in between. Looked up from germline, CDR1 is SGDLS and CDR2 is YYNGEE. The CDR3 length is 14 residues. CDR3 DNA sequence: TGTGCCAGCAGTAAGGGATTCTCTAATTCACCCCTCCACTTT. Encoded protein: CASSKGFSNSPLHF.

This clonotype was seen repeatedly, ten times or more. The gene calls are TRBV20-1 and TRBJ2-7; D not certain. This CDR3 is 12 amino acids long. V was pared by 4 bases and J by 4 bases, with 11 bases between. Germline V gene lookup returns CDR1 DFQATT and CDR2 SNEGSKA (reference sequence). Written as DNA, the CDR3 is TGCAGTGCTACCTCCTCGGCTTACGAGCAGTACTTC. Translated: CSATSSAYEQYF.

This clonotype was picked up many times. This chain joins TRBV12-3 or TRBV12-4 and TRBJ2-3; 8 bases align to TRBD1. The CDR3 loop spans 14 amino acids. Trimming at V came to 5 bases and at J to 0 bases, leaving 1 base not matched to a gene. CDR3: CASSGQGSTDTQYF. In nucleotides, the CDR3 is TGTGCCAGCAGTGGACAGGGTAGCACAGATACGCAGTATTTT.

This clonotype appeared many times. The J gene is TRBJ1-1, the V gene TRBV20-1, with no clear D. The CDR3 is 14 amino acids. Germline V gene data show CDR1 as DFQATT and CDR2 as SNEGSKA (reference sequence). V was shortened by 3 bases and J by 0 bases, with 11 bases between the two germline ends. As DNA, the CDR3 is TGCAGTGCTAGTTTACACAGCTTGAACACTGAAGCTTTCTTT. Translating it yields CSASLHSLNTEAFF.

This clonotype appeared many times. V is TRBV20-1 and J is TRBJ1-3; D is perhaps TRBD1 (6 bases). Germline CDR1 DFQATT, CDR2 SNEGSKA (reference sequence). V dropped 6 bases and J dropped 4 bases, with 16 bases sitting between them. This CDR3 contains 14 residues. The CDR3 is CSASRWGLGNTIYF. In nucleotides, the CDR3 is TGCAGTGCCAGCCGATGGGGGCTCGGAAACACCATATATTTT.

In its sample, this clonotype was seen many times. Possible read error: a much larger clone is one base away. The V and J genes are TRBV5-1 and TRBJ1-1, with 10 bases fitting TRBD1. Losses at the gene ends were 4 bases for V and 6 bases for J; bases not matched to a gene: 6. The CDR3 extends over 14 amino acids. Looked up from germline, CDR1 is SGHRS and CDR2 is YFSETQ. In nucleotides, the CDR3 is TGCGCCAGCAGCCCCGGGACAGGGGAGGCTGAAGCTTTCTTT. Amino acid sequence: CASSPGTGEAEAFF.

The sample holds many counts of this clonotype. The chain is built from TRBV20-1 and TRBJ1-6, with 9 bases identical to TRBD1. The CDR3 length is 18 residues. Germline-derived CDR1 and CDR2 are DFQATT and SNEGSKA (reference sequence). V shed 1 base, J shed 7 bases, and the junction held 14 bases outside the gene matches. As DNA, the CDR3 is TGCAGTGCTAGAGGACAGGGGGACACCTATCGCATCAATTCACCCCTCCACTTT. This encodes CSARGQGDTYRINSPLHF.

The table lists this clonotype with many counts. The chain has TRBV20-1 and TRBJ2-5, with D maybe TRBD2 (5 bases). The CDR3 extends over 12 amino acids. Trimming removed 0 bases from V and 5 bases from J, with 7 bases in between. Looked up from germline, CDR1 is DFQATT and CDR2 is SNEGSKA (reference sequence). CDR3 nucleotides: TGCAGTGCTAGAGATAGAGGGGAGACCCAGTACTTC. Encoded protein: CSARDRGETQYF.

This clonotype has a count of ten or more. The rearrangement joins TRBV7-3 to TRBJ2-1; 12 nucleotides agree with TRBD2. Germline assignment: CDR1 SGHTA and CDR2 FQGTGA. CDR3 length: 15 amino acids. Trimming removed 5 bases from V and 6 bases from J; junction bases left unmatched: 5. CDR3 DNA sequence: TGTGCCAGCAGCCCCTGGACTAGCGGGGCCAATGAGCAGTTCTTC. Protein: CASSPWTSGANEQFF.

This clonotype turned up a few times. A read error may account for a junction end that differs from germline. The rearrangement uses TRBV5-1 and TRBJ2-1; D is undetermined. This CDR3 comprises 12 residues. CDR1 and CDR2 from the germline V gene are SGHRS and YFSETQ. The CDR3 reads CASSFLKYEQCF. The CDR3 coding sequence is TGCGCCAGCAGCTTCCTCAAATATGAGCAGTGCTTC.

This clonotype has ten or more counts. The chain employs TRBV7-9 and TRBJ1-1, with a weak D call TRBD1 (6 bases). In germline, CDR1 is SEHNR, CDR2 FQNEAQ (reference sequence). Trimming shortened V by 3 bases and J by 0 bases, and 17 bases separated the two germline ends. The length of the CDR3 is 17 residues. The CDR3 spells CASSFPTGFLMNTEAFF. DNA of the CDR3: TGTGCCAGCAGCTTTCCGACAGGCTTCCTTATGAACACTGAAGCTTTCTTT.

This clonotype was picked up many times. V gene TRBV5-1 combines with J gene TRBJ2-1, with D perhaps TRBD1 (7 bases). Germline V gives CDR1 SGHRS, CDR2 YFSETQ. V was clipped by 7 bases and J by 0 bases, with 14 bases between them. This CDR3 is 15 amino acids long. The CDR3 DNA reads as TGCGCCAGCGGGCAGGGGGGAAACTCCTACAATGAGCAGTTCTTC. It translates to CASGQGGNSYNEQFF.

In its sample, this clonotype was seen many times. CDR3 protein: CSAADPDAGELFF. CDR3 in DNA: TGCAGTGCTGCGGACCCCGATGCCGGGGAGCTGTTTTTT. V gene TRBV20-1 combines with J gene TRBJ2-2; D remains unclear. V was cut by 5 bases and J by 6 bases, with 13 bases left in between. The CDR3 length is 13 residues. Germline V gives CDR1 DFQATT, CDR2 SNEGSKA (reference sequence).

As for this clonotype: The conserved phenylalanine or tryptophan normally closing the CDR3 is absent here, so this likely arose from a read error. This chain connects TRBV12-3 or TRBV12-4 to TRBJ2-5, with D possibly matching TRBD2 (6 bases). The CDR3 has 14 residues. As DNA, the CDR3 is TGTGCCTGCAGTCTAGGACTGGGGGGAGAGACCCAGTACCTC. Protein sequence: CACSLGLGGETQYL.

This clonotype was observed at least ten times. The chain has TRBV7-8 and TRBJ2-4; no clear D gene. The CDR3 extends over 13 amino acids. Germline lookup yields CDR1 SGHVS and CDR2 FQNEAQ. V was shortened by 4 bases and J by 4 bases, with 8 bases between the two germline ends. This CDR3 is CASSSELKNIQYF. CDR3 DNA sequence: TGTGCCAGCAGCTCAGAACTTAAAAACATTCAGTACTTC. The full variable domain, its missing parts supplied by reference TRBV7-8 and TRBJ2-4, is GAGVSQSPRYKVAKRGQDVALRCDPISGHVSLFWYQQALGQGPEFLTYFQNEAQLDKSGLPSDRFFAERPEGSVSTLKIQRTQQEDSAVYLCASSSELKNIQYFGAGTRLSVL.

This clonotype was picked up many times. V is TRBV20-1 and J is TRBJ2-5; 7 nucleotides agree with TRBD1. Trimming took 4 bases from V and 1 from J; bases not matched to a gene: 9. The CDR3 sequence is 15 residues long. Germline V gene sequence: CDR1 DFQATT, CDR2 SNEGSKA (reference sequence). CDR3 DNA: TGCAGTGCTACCCCACCGACAGGGCGCCAAGAGACCCAGTACTTC. Translating it yields CSATPPTGRQETQYF.

This clonotype was counted ten times or more. V usage is TRBV7-2 and J usage is TRBJ2-3; TRBD2 agrees at 9 bases. J was trimmed by 1 base and V by 1 base; bases with no gene match: 0. CDR1 and CDR2 (germline): SGHTA, FQGNSA. The CDR3 runs to 15 residues. CDR3 DNA sequence: TGTGCCAGCAGCTTAGTAGCGGGGGGCACAGATACGCAGTATTTT. The encoded protein is CASSLVAGGTDTQYF.

This clonotype came up a few times. This chain links TRBV5-6 with TRBJ2-5, with a weak D call TRBD2 (5 bases). Per germline, CDR1 SGHDT and CDR2 YYEEEE. Trimming took 0 bases from V and 4 from J, leaving 10 bases between them. The CDR3 runs to 14 residues. CDR3 sequence (DNA): TGTGCCAGCAGCTTGGCGGGGTCTGCAGAGACCCAGTACTTC. Translated, it gives CASSLAGSAETQYF.